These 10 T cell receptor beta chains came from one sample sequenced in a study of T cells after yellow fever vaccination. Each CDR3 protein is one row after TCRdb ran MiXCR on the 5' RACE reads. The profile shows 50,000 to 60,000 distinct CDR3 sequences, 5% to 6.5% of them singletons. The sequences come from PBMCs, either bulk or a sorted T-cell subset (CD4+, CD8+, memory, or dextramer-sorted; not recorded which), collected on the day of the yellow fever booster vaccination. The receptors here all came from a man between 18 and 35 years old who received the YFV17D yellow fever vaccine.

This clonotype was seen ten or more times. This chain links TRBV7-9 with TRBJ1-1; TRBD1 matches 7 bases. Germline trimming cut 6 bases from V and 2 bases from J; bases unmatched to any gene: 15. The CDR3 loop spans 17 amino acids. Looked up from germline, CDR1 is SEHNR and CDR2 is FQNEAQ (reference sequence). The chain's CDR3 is CASSYFPGTENNTEAFF. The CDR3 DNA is TGTGCCAGCAGTTATTTCCCCGGGACAGAAAACAACACTGAAGCTTTCTTT.

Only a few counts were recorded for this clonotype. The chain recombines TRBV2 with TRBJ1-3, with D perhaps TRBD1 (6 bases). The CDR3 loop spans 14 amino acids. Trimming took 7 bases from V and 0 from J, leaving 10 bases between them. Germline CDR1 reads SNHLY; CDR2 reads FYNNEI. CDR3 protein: CASTTGLSGNTIYF. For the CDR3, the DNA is TGTGCCAGCACCACAGGGCTCTCTGGAAACACCATATATTTT.

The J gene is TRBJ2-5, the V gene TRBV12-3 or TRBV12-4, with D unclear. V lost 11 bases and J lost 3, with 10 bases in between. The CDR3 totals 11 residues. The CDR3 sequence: CARSDEETQYF. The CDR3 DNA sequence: TGTGCCCGAAGCGACGAAGAGACCCAGTACTTC.

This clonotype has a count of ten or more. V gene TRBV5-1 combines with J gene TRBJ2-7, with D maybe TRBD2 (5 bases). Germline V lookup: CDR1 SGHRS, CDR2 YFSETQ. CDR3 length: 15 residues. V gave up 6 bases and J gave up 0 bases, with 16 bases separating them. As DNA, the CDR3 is TGCGCCAGCACCACTTTTGGTGGAGGCTCCTACGAGCAGTACTTC. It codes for CASTTFGGGSYEQYF.

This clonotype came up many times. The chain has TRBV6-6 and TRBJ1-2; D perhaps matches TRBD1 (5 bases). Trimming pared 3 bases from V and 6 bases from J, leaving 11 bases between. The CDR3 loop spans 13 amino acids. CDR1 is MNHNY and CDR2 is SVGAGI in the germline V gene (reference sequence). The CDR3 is CASSYGGRDGYTF. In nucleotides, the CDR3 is TGTGCCAGCAGTTATGGGGGACGAGATGGCTACACCTTC.

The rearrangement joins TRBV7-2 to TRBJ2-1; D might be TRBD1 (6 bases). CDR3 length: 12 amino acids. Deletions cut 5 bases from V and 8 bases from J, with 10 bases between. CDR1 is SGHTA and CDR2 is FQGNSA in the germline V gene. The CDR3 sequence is CASSTRGDEQFF. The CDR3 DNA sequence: TGTGCCAGCAGCACCAGGGGAGATGAGCAGTTCTTC. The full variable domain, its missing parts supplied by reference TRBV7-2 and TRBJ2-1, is GAGVSQSPSNKVTEKGKDVELRCDPISGHTALYWYRQSLGQGLEFLIYFQGNSAPDKSGLPSDRFSAERTGGSVSTLTIQRTQQEDSAVYLCASSTRGDEQFFGPGTRLTVL.

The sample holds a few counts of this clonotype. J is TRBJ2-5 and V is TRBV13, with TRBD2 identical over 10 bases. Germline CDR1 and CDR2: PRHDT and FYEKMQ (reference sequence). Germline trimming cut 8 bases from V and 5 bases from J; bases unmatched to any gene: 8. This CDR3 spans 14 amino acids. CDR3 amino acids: CASGLAGDSETQYF. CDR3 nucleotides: TGTGCCAGCGGTCTAGCGGGGGATTCTGAGACCCAGTACTTC.

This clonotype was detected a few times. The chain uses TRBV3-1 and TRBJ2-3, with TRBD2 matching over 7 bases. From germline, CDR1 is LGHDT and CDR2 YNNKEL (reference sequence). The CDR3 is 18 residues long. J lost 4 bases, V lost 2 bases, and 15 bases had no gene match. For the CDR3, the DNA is TGTGCCAGCAGCCAATCAATAGCGGGCTTGTCGCTAGCAGATACGCAGTATTTT. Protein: CASSQSIAGLSLADTQYF.

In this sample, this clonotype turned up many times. The chain's CDR3 is CASSQSGQMYQETQYF. DNA for the CDR3: TGCGCCAGCAGCCAATCTGGACAGATGTACCAAGAGACCCAGTACTTC. The chain links TRBV4-3 to TRBJ2-5; the D gene is possibly TRBD1 (6 bases). The length of the CDR3 is 16 residues. Germline CDR1 and CDR2: LGHNA and YSLEER. The ends were cut back, 2 bases at V and 0 bases at J, with 13 bases in the middle.

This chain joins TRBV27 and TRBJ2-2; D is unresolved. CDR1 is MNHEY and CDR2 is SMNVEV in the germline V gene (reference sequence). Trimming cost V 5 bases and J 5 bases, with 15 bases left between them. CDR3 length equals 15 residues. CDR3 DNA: TGTGCCAGCAGTGGGTCGTGGGGTCGGACCGGGGAGCTGTTTTTT. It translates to CASSGSWGRTGELFF.